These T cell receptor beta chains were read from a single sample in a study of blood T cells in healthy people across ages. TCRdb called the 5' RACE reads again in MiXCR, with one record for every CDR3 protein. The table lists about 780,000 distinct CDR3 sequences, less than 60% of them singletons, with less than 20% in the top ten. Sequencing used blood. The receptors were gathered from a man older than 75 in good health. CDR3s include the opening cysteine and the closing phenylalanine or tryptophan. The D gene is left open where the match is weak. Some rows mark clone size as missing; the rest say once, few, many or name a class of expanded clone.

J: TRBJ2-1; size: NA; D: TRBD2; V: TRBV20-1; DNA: TGCAGTGCCGAGCGCGCGGGAGCCACTAACCTATACAATGAGCAGTTCTTC; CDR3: CSAERAGATNLYNEQFF
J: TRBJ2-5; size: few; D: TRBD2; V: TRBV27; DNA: TGTGCCAGCAGTGTCCAAGCGGGGCAAGAGACCCAGTACTTC; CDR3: CASSVQAGQETQYF
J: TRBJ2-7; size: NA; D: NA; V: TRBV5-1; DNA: TGCGCCAGCAGCTTGGCCTCCGGTCGGTGCGAGCAGTACTTC; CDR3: CASSLASGRCEQYF
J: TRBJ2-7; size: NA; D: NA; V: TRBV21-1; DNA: TGTGCCAGCAGCAAACCCCCATACTACGAGCAGTACTTC; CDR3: CASSKPPYYEQYF
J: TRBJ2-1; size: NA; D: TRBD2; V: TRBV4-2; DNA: TGTGCCAGCAGCCAAGAGGGGGAGCGGGGGGGTGCTACAATGACGCAGTTCTTC; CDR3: CASSQEGERGGATMTQFF
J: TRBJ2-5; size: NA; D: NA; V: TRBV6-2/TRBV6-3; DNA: TGTGCCAGCAGTTATTATAGCGGAGGCCGAGATGAGCAGTACTTC; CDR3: CASSYYSGGRDEQYF
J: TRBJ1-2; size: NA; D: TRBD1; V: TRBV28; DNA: TGTGCCAGCAGTTTTTCGACAGGGGGGGGGAACTATGGCTACACCTTC; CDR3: CASSFSTGGGNYGYTF
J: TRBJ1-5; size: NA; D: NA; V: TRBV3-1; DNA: TGTGCCAGCAGCCAAGGGACAGACAATCAGCCCCAGCATTTT; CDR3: CASSQGTDNQPQHF
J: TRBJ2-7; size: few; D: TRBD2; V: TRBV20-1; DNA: TGCAGTGCTAGCTATGGGACTATTCAAACCTACTACGAGCAGTACTTC; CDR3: CSASYGTIQTYYEQYF
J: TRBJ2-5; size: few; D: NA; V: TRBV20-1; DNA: TGCAGTGCGACCCGACTAGGGCAAGAGACCCAGTACTTC; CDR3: CSATRLGQETQYF
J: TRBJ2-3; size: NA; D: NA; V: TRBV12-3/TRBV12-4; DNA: TGTGCCAGCAGTTTTGGGGCCCCCCCAGATACGCAGTATTTT; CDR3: CASSFGAPPDTQYF
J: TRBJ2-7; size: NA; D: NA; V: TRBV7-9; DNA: TGTGCCAGCAGCTTAGCCGGACCCGGGGGGCTGGGTGAGCAGTACTTC; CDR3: CASSLAGPGGLGEQYF
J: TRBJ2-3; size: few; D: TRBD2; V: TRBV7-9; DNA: TGTGCCAGCAGTCGTAGCGGGAGAGTCAGAGATACGCAGTATTTT; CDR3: CASSRSGRVRDTQYF
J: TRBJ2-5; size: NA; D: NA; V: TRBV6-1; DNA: TGTGCCAGCAGTGAATCCCCAGGGGTGGAGACCCAGTACTTC; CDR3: CASSESPGVETQYF
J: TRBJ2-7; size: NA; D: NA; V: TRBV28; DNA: TGTGCCAGCAGTGCTCTAACCGGGACTGTGAAGTACGAGCAGTACTTC; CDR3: CASSALTGTVKYEQYF
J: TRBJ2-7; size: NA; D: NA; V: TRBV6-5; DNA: TGTGCCAGCAGTTACGCGGCAGTAACCTACGAGCAGTACTTC; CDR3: CASSYAAVTYEQYF
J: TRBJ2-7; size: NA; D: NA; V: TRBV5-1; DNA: TGCGCCAGCAGCTTGGAGGGGGTCGGGCTAGCAGATTACAATGAGCAGTACTTC; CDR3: CASSLEGVGLADYNEQYF
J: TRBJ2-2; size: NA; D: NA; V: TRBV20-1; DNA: TGCAGTGCCGGACAAAACACCGGGGAGCTGTTTTTT; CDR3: CSAGQNTGELFF
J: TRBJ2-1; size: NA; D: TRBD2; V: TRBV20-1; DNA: TGCAGTGCGACACCCTGGACTAGCGGGACTCGAAATGAGCAGTTCTTC; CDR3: CSATPWTSGTRNEQFF
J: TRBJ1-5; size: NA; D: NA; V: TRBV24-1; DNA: TGTGCCACCAGTACCGACGGCTACAATCAGCCCCAGCATTTT; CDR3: CATSTDGYNQPQHF
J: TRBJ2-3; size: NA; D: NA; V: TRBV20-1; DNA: TGCAGTGCTGACACAGGGACTCGGGCCCATACGCAGTATTTT; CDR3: CSADTGTRAHTQYF
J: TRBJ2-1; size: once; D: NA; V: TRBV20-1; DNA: TGCAGTGCCAGCGACAGATACAATGAGCAGTTCTTC; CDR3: CSASDRYNEQFF
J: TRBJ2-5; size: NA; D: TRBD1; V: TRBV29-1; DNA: TGCAGCGCAAGAGAGGGGGCGGAGACCCAGTACTTC; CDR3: CSAREGAETQYF
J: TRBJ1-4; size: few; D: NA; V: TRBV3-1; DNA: TGTGCCTGCAGCCCCCGGGACCAGTGGGTACTTGCGGGAAAACTGTTTTTT; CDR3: CACSPRDQWVLAGKLFF
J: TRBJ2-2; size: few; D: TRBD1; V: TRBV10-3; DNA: TGTGCCATCGGCAGACAGGGAAGTAACACCGGGGAGCTGTTTTTT; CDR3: CAIGRQGSNTGELFF
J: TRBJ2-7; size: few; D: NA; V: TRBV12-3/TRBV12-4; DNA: TGTGCCAGCAGTTCGGACAGTAGGACGGGGGAGCAGTACTTC; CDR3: CASSSDSRTGEQYF
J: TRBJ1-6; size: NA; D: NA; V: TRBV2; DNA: TGTGCCAGCACCCGGACCCCTAATTCACCCCTCCACTTT; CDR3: CASTRTPNSPLHF
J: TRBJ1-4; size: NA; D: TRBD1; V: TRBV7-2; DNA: TGTGCCAGCAGCATACTGGGACAGAGGAATGAAAAACTGTTTTTT; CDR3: CASSILGQRNEKLFF
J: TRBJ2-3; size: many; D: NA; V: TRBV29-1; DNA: TGCAGCGGGAGCACAGATACGCAGTATTTT; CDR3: CSGSTDTQYF
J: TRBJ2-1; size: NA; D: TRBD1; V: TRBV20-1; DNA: TGCAGTGCTAGACGTGAGGGGTACAGGGGCCCCTACAATGAGCAGTTCTTC; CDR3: CSARREGYRGPYNEQFF
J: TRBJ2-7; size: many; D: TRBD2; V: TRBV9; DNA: TGTGCCAGCAGCCCCTACGGACTAGCGGGAGTCCACGAGCAGTACTTC; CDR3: CASSPYGLAGVHEQYF
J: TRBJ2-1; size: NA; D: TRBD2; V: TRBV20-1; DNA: TGCAGTGCCCCAACTAGCGGGAGGCTCCCGCGTTTCAATGAGCAGTTCTTC; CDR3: CSAPTSGRLPRFNEQFF
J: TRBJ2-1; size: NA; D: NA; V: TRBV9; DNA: TGTGCCAGCAGCACTCACGGGCAGACCTCCTACAATGAGCAGTTCTTC; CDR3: CASSTHGQTSYNEQFF
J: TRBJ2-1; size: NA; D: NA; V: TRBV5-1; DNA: TGCGCCAGCAGCTTCCAACAGGGGTTGGAGGGGCAGTTCTTC; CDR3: CASSFQQGLEGQFF
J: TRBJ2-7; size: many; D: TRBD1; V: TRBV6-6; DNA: TGTGCCAGCAGTTGGACAGGCGACGAGCAGTACTTC; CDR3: CASSWTGDEQYF
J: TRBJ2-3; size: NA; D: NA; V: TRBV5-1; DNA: TGCGCCAGCAGCTTGGAGGTTTGGGTCGCAGGAGATACGCAGTATTTT; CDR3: CASSLEVWVAGDTQYF
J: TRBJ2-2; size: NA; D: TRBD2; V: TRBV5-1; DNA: TGCGCCAGCAGCTTGGTGGGGACTAGCGGGAGGTCGTTTTTT; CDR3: CASSLVGTSGRSFF